The 24 T cell receptor beta chains below come from one sample, sequenced in a study of response to subunit inactivated influenza vaccine (dated by TCRdb to the late 2010s). The protocol used for the library was RT-PCR. Sequenced using an Illumina HiSeq 2500. The public reads were quality trimmed at Q25 with fastp and then assembled into clones with MiXCR by TCRdb, keeping productive beta chains. For every CDR3 protein sequence, its rows merge into one entry that carries the most common genes and DNA. The sample profile shows about 650,000 distinct CDR3 sequences; approximately 14% of them were found once. Jointly, the top ten make up around 10% of the sample. The source material was PBMCs from blood, sampled 11 to 12 days after vaccination. The receptors here all came from a man aged 50 to 59 who received an inactivated influenza vaccine. Donor details come from another sample of the same person, matched by shared clones.

This clonotype was seen a handful of times. This chain connects TRBV15 to TRBJ2-3; unclear D gene. The germline CDR1 and CDR2 sequences are LNHNV and YYDKDF (reference sequence). This CDR3 contains 14 residues. V lost 3 bases, J lost 3 bases, and 10 bases lay in between. The DNA for the CDR3 is TGTGCCACCAGCAGGAATTCAGGAACAGATACGCAGTATTTT. This encodes CATSRNSGTDTQYF.

CDR3 DNA: TGTGCCAGCAGTTTAGCCGGGACCGCAGGCTACACCTTC. It codes for CASSLAGTAGYTF. The chain links TRBV12-3 or TRBV12-4 to TRBJ1-2, with a weak D call TRBD1 (5 bases). The length of the CDR3 is 13 residues. Deletions cut 0 bases from V and 8 bases from J, with 10 bases between.

This rearrangement joins TRBV29-1 to TRBJ2-1, with 12 bases that match TRBD2. The length of the CDR3 is 15 residues. Germline V gene sequence: CDR1 SQVTM, CDR2 ANQGSEA. V dropped 6 bases and J dropped 8; count of bases not matched to a gene: 11. The chain's CDR3 is CSVAPTSGGLDEQFF. CDR3 nucleotide sequence: TGCAGCGTCGCACCAACTAGCGGGGGGCTGGATGAGCAGTTCTTC.

The chain carries TRBV7-9 and TRBJ2-5; D possibly corresponds to TRBD2 (7 bases). The CDR3 spans 17 residues. V lost 2 bases, J lost 1 base, and 17 bases lay in between. CDR1 SEHNR and CDR2 FQNEAQ come from the germline V gene (reference sequence). CDR3 DNA sequence: TGTGCCAGCAGCTTAATAAACTGGGAGGGGGGCCAAGAGACCCAGTACTTC. It translates to CASSLINWEGGQETQYF.

This clonotype has a handful of counts. V gene TRBV19 combines with J gene TRBJ1-2; D not certain. CDR1 is LNHDA, CDR2 SQIVND, per germline (reference sequence). Deletions cut 1 base from V and 2 bases from J, with 8 bases between. CDR3 size: 14 residues. The CDR3 reads CASSIAGRNYGYTF. CDR3 coding DNA: TGTGCCAGTAGTATAGCTGGCAGGAACTATGGCTACACCTTC.

This clonotype was counted only a few times. The V and J genes are TRBV27 and TRBJ2-6; D possibly corresponds to TRBD1 (5 bases). CDR3 size: 17 residues. CDR1 is MNHEY, CDR2 SMNVEV, per germline (reference sequence). V gave up 2 bases and J gave up 2 bases, with 13 bases separating them. In nucleotides, the CDR3 is TGTGCCAGCAGTTTAAAGGGGATAGGGGCTGGGGCCAACGTCCTGACTTTC. Protein product: CASSLKGIGAGANVLTF.

V usage is TRBV2 and J usage is TRBJ2-3; 10 nucleotides agree with TRBD2. The ends lost 6 bases at V and 6 bases at J; junction bases unmatched: 9. Germline lookup yields CDR1 SNHLY and CDR2 FYNNEI. CDR3 length: 15 amino acids. CDR3 amino acids: CASRRLAGGPDTQYF. The CDR3 DNA sequence: TGTGCCAGCAGAAGATTAGCGGGGGGCCCCGATACGCAGTATTTT. Full variable domain (rest looked up from reference TRBV2 and TRBJ2-3): EPEVTQTPSHQVTQMGQEVILRCVPISNHLYFYWYRQILGQKVEFLVSFYNNEISEKSEIFDDQFSVERPDGSNFTLKIRSTKLEDSAMYFCASRRLAGGPDTQYFGPGTRLTVL.

This clonotype has a count of ten or more. The chain carries TRBV7-9 and TRBJ2-4; D remains ambiguous. The CDR3 extends over 14 amino acids. With 5 bases removed from V and 0 bases from J, the gap between germline ends came to 8 bases. CDR1 is SEHNR, CDR2 FQNEAQ, per germline (reference sequence). CDR3 in DNA: TGTGCCAGCAGCCCTGCGCTAGCCAAAAACATTCAGTACTTC. Amino acids: CASSPALAKNIQYF.

For this clonotype: This may stem from a read error, because a much larger clone lies one nucleotide away. The chain employs TRBV4-1 and TRBJ1-1, with D possibly matching TRBD1 (6 bases). Germline-derived CDR1 and CDR2 are MGHRA and YSYEKL. CDR3 length equals 16 residues. Trimming removed 6 bases at V and 6 bases at J, with 23 bases between. The CDR3 region has the DNA TGCGCCAGCAGACATATATATCGGTCAGGGGATCCTGAAGCTTTCTTT. Its protein product is CASRHIYRSGDPEAFF.

This clonotype was counted only a few times. V gene TRBV5-1 combines with J gene TRBJ1-5; D ambiguous. In germline, CDR1 is SGHRS, CDR2 YFSETQ. CDR3 size: 14 residues. V was cut by 7 bases and J by 2 bases, with 13 bases left in between. DNA of the CDR3: TGCGCCAGCTCGGACGGAAGGGGCAATCAGCCCCAGCATTTT. This gives the protein CASSDGRGNQPQHF.

The chain employs TRBV5-1 and TRBJ2-7, with TRBD1 identical over 10 bases. V shed 0 bases and J 7 bases; nucleotides not matched to a gene: 7. This CDR3 has 15 residues. Per the germline V gene, CDR1 is SGHRS and CDR2 is YFSETQ. The CDR3 DNA reads as TGCGCCAGCAGCTTGGCCGCGGACAGGGGGTGGGAGCAGTACTTC. It codes for CASSLAADRGWEQYF.

The genes are TRBV20-1 and TRBJ2-7; 11 positions agree with TRBD2. The CDR3 runs 14 residues. V was pared by 0 bases and J by 6 bases, with 4 bases of the junction left unmatched. CDR1 and CDR2 (germline): DFQATT, SNEGSKA (reference sequence). In nucleotides, the CDR3 is TGCAGTGCTAGAGATCTTCTAGCGGGAGGCGAGCAGTACTTC. Translating it yields CSARDLLAGGEQYF.

This clonotype was observed a few times. The rearrangement links TRBV28 to TRBJ2-1; D is possibly TRBD1 (7 bases). CDR3 length equals 15 residues. Germline-derived CDR1 and CDR2 are MDHEN and SYDVKM. The V and J ends lost 5 bases and 0 bases respectively, with 11 bases between them. The CDR3 sequence is CASSAGGSSYNEQFF. CDR3 in DNA: TGTGCCAGCAGTGCAGGGGGGAGCTCCTACAATGAGCAGTTCTTC.

This chain joins TRBV30 and TRBJ2-1; no clear D gene. Trimming removed 8 bases at V and 1 base at J, with 18 bases between. This CDR3 comprises 15 residues. CDR1 GTSNPN and CDR2 SVGIG come from the germline V gene (reference sequence). CDR3 amino acids: CAGAELVSSYNEQFF. DNA of the CDR3: TGTGCCGGAGCCGAATTAGTGTCTTCCTACAATGAGCAGTTCTTC.

In its sample, this clonotype was seen a few times. The chain joins TRBV2 to TRBJ2-7; TRBD1 matches at 10 bases. V shed 4 bases and J 1 base; nucleotides not matched to a gene: 4. The CDR3 consists of 15 residues. Per the germline V gene, CDR1 is SNHLY and CDR2 is FYNNEI. The CDR3 is CASSVGTGVSYEQYF. The CDR3 DNA reads TGTGCCAGCAGTGTTGGGACAGGGGTATCCTACGAGCAGTACTTC.

This sequence joins TRBV2 and TRBJ2-7; 8 bases map to TRBD1. V lost 6 bases and J lost 6; bases outside the gene matches: 10. The CDR3 contains 14 residues. The germline gives CDR1 SNHLY, CDR2 FYNNEI. This CDR3 reads CASSMTGVPPEQYF. The CDR3 DNA sequence: TGTGCCAGCAGCATGACAGGGGTTCCCCCCGAGCAGTACTTC.

This clonotype was seen a few times. The gene calls are TRBV6-2 or TRBV6-3 and TRBJ2-7; TRBD1 matches at 9 bases. The CDR3 is 16 amino acids. Trimming at V came to 0 bases and at J to 3 bases, leaving 6 bases not matched to a gene. Germline V gives CDR1 MNHEY, CDR2 SVGEGT. CDR3 in DNA: TGTGCCAGCAGTTACTCGCGGGACAGGGTCGGCTACGAGCAGTACTTC. Its protein product is CASSYSRDRVGYEQYF.

This clonotype turned up a few times. The V gene is TRBV7-2, the J gene TRBJ1-1; D may be TRBD1 (6 bases). CDR1 SGHTA and CDR2 FQGNSA come from the germline V gene. CDR3 length: 14 amino acids. V was pared by 1 base and J by 11 bases, with 17 bases between. The CDR3 here is CASSLDGQGSAAFF. In nucleotides, the CDR3 is TGTGCCAGCAGCTTAGATGGGCAGGGGTCCGCCGCTTTCTTT.

The chain employs TRBV20-1 and TRBJ2-1, with 12 bases that match TRBD2. CDR3 length: 14 residues. From germline, CDR1 is DFQATT and CDR2 SNEGSKA (reference sequence). With 1 base clipped from V and 8 bases from J, the junction kept 3 bases outside the gene matches. The CDR3, as DNA: TGCAGTGCTAGAGGGACTAGCGGGAAGTATGAGCAGTTCTTC. Its protein product is CSARGTSGKYEQFF.

The V and J genes are TRBV12-3 or TRBV12-4 and TRBJ2-1; 7 bases map to TRBD2. This CDR3 comprises 13 residues. J gave up 8 bases and V 4 bases, and 5 bases lay outside the gene matches. The CDR3, as DNA: TGTGCCAGCAGTTCCACTGGGGGGGATGAGCAGTTCTTC. It yields the protein CASSSTGGDEQFF.

The chain has TRBV28 and TRBJ2-7; tentatively, D is TRBD2 (5 bases). V lost 7 bases, J lost 1 base, and 14 bases lay in between. Germline CDR1 and CDR2: MDHEN and SYDVKM. There are 14 residues in the CDR3. The CDR3 sequence is CASNERRGSYEQYF. In nucleotides, the CDR3 is TGTGCCAGCAACGAAAGACGGGGTTCCTACGAGCAGTACTTC.

The chain's CDR3 is CASSQVMGAENTIYF. CDR3 nucleotide sequence: TGTGCCAGCAGCCAAGTCATGGGGGCTGAAAACACCATATATTTT. The chain has TRBV14 and TRBJ1-3; TRBD1 is a possible D gene (6 bases). This CDR3 has 15 residues. V lost 1 base to trimming and J lost 6 bases, with 13 bases between them. In germline, CDR1 is SGHDN, CDR2 FVKESK.

This clonotype was seen a few times. The rearrangement joins TRBV20-1 to TRBJ2-1, with TRBD2 identical over 7 bases. Germline CDR1 and CDR2: DFQATT and SNEGSKA (reference sequence). V lost 3 bases and J lost 7; bases outside the gene matches: 12. This CDR3 has 15 amino acids. CDR3 amino acids: CSASAVGGPSNEQFF. In DNA form, the CDR3 reads TGCAGTGCTAGCGCCGTGGGAGGGCCGTCGAATGAGCAGTTCTTC.

This clonotype has more than one count but fewer than ten. CDR3 protein: CASSQSYQETQYF. In DNA, the CDR3 is TGTGCCAGCAGCCAAAGCTATCAAGAGACCCAGTACTTC. This chain uses TRBV3-1 with TRBJ2-5; D unresolved. CDR3 length: 13 amino acids. Germline V lookup: CDR1 LGHDT, CDR2 YNNKEL (reference sequence). V lost 2 bases and J lost 2, with 6 bases in between.